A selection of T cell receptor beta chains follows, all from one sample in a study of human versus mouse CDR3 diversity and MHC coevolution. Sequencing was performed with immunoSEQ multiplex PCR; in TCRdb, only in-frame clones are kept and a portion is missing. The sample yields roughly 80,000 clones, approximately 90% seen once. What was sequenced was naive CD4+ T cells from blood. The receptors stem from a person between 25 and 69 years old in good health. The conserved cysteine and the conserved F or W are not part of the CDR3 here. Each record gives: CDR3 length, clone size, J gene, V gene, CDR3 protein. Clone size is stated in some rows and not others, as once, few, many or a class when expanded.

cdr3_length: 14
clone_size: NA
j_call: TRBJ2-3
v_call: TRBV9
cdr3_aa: ASSAGTSGVTDTQY

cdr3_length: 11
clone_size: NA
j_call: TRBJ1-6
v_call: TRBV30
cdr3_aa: AWTGQIEAPLH

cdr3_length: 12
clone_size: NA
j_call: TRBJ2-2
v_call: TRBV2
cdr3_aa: ASRSGPNTGELF

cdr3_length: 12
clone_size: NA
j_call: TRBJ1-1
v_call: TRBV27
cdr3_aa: ASSLGQVNTEAF

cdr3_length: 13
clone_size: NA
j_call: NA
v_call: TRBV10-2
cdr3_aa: ASSEGAVSSYEQY

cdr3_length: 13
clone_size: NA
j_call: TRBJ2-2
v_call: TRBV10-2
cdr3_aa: ASGAGTSGTGELF

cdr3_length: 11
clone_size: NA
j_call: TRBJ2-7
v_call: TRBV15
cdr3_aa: ATSRTGNYEQY

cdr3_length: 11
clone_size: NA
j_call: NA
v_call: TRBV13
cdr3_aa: ATRVSGGYEQY

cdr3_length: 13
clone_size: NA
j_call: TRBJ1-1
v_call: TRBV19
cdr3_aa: ASSLRTGRNTEAF

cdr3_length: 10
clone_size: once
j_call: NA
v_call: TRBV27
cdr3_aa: ASRDRAYEQY

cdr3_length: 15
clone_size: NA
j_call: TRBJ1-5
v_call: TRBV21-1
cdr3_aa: ASSKVGAGYSNQPQH

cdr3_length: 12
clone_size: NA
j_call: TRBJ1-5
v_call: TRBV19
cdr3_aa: ASRPDRWVQPQH

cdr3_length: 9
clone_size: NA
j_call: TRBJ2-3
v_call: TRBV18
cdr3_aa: ASSGSDTQY

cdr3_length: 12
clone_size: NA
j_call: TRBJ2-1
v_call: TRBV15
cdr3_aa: ATSTRPVPNEQF

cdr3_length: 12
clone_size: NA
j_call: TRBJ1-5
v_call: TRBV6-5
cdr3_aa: ASRFGQGTQPQH

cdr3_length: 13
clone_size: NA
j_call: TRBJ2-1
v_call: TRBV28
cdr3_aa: ASSFAGPSYNEQF

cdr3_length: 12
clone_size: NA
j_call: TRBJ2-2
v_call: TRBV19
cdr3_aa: ASSTSGRTGELF

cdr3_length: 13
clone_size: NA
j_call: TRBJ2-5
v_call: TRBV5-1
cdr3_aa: ASSLAAGGAETQY

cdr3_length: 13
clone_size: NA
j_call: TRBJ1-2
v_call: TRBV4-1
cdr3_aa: ASSQVIRDSYGYT

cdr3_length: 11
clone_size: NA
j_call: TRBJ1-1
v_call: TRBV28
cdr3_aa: ASRRTLPSEAF

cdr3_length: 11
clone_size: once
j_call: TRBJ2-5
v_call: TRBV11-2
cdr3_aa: ASSDRVPETQY

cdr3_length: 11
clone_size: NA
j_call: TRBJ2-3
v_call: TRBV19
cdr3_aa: ATAPLDTDTQY

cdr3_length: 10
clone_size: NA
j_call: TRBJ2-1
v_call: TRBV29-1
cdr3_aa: SVEAPYNEQF

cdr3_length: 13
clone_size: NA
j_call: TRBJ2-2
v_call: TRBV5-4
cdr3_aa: ASSYPTVNTGELF

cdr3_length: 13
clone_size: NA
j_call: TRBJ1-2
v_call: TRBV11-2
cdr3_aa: ASSLDRAANYGYT

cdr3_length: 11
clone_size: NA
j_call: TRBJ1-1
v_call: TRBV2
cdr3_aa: ASSEGLRTEAF

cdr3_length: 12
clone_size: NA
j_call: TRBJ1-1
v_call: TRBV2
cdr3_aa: ASSLMGAVAEAF